The sequence of this T cell receptor (beta chain) was determined in a study of T-cell memory formation after mild COVID-19. The wider study: Largely, TCR clusters stayed within a single donor.

Study outcomes and limitations: Clones shrinking from day 15 to 85 showed even CD4/CD8 mixes; later expanders tilted CD4+. The authors left the SARS-CoV-2 specificity of second-wave clones peaking on day 37 unconfirmed.

One entry per CDR3 protein results from TCRdb running MiXCR on the 5' RACE reads. In the table there are more than 250,000 distinct CDR3 sequences, 16% of which are singletons. In germline, CDR1 is SQVTM, CDR2 ANQGSEA. Trimming took 6 bases from V and 2 from J; bases not matched to a gene: 9. The CDR3 is 15 residues long. This clonotype has just a few counts. Its specificity is unknown. The clonotype comes from a man between 18 and 29 years old who had mild COVID-19 (a few samples of this study predate the infection). Cell type and time point are not known. The sequencing sample was made of PBMCs or a T cell subset sorted from them (not recorded which). This rearrangement joins TRBV29-1 to TRBJ2-3; 9 bases fit TRBD2. CDR3 sequence: CSVLPAGGATDTQYF. In nucleotides, the CDR3 is TGCAGCGTCCTTCCAGCGGGGGGCGCCACAGATACGCAGTATTTT.